This TCR beta chain was captured in a study of OX40 agonist ivuxolimab in advanced cancers. Background on the study: Each dose-escalation patient presented with hepatocellular carcinoma, melanoma, renal cell or head and neck cancer.

The assay was immunoSEQ multiplex PCR, and TCRdb's table has in-frame clones only and misses some. The sample consists of 80,000 to 90,000 clones, around 80% of them appearing once. The germline V gene has CDR1 MNHEY and CDR2 SVGAGI. The CDR3 runs 14 residues. The germline V and J ends were trimmed by 6 bases and 1 base, with 11 bases remaining between them. This TCR was recovered from an adult with an advanced solid tumor such as melanoma, head and neck, liver or kidney cancer. Sequenced material: CD4+ or CD8+ T cells sorted from blood, taken in a trial of the OX40 agonist ivuxolimab. The chain combines TRBV6-5 with TRBJ2-3; D ambiguous. The CDR3 DNA follows: TGTGCCAGCAGCCGAGACCGTCGCACAGATACGCAGTATTTT. Translating gives CASSRDRRTDTQYF.